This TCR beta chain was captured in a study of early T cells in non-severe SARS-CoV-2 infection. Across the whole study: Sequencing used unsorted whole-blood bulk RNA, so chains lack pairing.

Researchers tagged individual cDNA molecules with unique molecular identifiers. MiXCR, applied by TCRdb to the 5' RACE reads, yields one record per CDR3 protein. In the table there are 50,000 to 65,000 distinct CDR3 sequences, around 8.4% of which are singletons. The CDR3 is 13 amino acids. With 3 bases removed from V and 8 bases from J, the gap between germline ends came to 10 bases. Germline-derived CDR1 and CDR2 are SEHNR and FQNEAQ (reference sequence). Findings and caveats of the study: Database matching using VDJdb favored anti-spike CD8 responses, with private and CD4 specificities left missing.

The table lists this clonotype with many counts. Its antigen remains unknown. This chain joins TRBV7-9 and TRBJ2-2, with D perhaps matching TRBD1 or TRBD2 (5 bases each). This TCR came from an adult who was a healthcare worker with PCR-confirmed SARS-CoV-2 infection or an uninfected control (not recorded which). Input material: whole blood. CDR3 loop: CASSLLGDGELFF. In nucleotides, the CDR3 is TGTGCCAGCAGCTTGTTGGGGGATGGGGAGCTGTTTTTT.